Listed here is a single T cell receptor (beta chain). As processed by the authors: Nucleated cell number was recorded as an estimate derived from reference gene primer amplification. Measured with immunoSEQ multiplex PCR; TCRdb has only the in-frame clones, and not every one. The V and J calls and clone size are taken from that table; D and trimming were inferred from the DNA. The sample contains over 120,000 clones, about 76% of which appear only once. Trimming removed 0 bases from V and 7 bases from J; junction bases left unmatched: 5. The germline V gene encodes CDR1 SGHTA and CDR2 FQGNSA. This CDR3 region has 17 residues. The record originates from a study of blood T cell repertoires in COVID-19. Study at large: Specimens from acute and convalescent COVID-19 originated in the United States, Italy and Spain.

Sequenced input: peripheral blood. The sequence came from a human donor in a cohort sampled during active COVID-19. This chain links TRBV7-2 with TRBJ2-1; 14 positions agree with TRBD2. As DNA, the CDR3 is TGTGCCAGCAGCTTAGCGGGTTGGACTAGCGGGAGGAATGAGCAGTTCTTC. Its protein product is CASSLAGWTSGRNEQFF.